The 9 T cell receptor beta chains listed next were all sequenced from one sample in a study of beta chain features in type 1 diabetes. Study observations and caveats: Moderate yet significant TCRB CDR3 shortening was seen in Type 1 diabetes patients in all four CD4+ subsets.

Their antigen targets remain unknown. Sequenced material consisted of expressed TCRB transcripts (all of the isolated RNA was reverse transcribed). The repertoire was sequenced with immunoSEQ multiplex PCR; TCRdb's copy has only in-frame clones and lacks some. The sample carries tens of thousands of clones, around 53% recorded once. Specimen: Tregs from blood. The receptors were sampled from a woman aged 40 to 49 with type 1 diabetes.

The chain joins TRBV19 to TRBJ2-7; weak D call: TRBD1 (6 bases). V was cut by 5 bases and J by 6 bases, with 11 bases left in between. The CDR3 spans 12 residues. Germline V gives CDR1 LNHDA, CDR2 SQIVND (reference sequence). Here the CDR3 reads CASSHQGIEQYF. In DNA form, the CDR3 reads TGTGCCAGTAGTCATCAGGGGATCGAGCAGTACTTC.

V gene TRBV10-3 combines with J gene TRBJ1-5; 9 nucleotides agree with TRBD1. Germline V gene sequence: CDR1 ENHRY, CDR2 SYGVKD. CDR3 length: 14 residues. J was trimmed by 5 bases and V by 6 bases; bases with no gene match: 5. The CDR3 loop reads CAISADRGHQPQHF. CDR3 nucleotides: TGTGCCATCAGCGCGGACAGGGGACATCAGCCCCAGCATTTT.

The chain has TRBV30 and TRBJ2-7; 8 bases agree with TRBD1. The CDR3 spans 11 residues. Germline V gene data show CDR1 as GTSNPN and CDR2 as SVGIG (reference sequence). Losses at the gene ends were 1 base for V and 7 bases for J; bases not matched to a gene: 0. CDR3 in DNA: TGTGCCTGGAGTGGACAGGGGGAGCAGTACTTC. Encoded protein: CAWSGQGEQYF.

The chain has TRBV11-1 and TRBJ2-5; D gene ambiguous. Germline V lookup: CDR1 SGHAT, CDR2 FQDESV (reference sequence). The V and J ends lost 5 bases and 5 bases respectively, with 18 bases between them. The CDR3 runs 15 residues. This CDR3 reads CASSVVPGVQETQYF. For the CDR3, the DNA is TGTGCCAGCAGCGTAGTCCCCGGAGTGCAGGAGACCCAGTACTTC.

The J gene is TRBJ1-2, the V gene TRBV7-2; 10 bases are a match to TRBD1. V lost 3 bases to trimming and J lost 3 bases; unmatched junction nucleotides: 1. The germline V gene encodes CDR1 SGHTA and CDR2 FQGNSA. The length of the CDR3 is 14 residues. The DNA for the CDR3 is TGTGCCAGCAGCTTCGGGACAGGGGACTATGGCTACACCTTC. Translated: CASSFGTGDYGYTF.

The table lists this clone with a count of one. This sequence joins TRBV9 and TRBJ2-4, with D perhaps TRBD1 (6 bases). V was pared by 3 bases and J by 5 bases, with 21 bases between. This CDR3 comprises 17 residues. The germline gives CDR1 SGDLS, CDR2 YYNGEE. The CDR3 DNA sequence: TGTGCCAGCAGCGCCCCCAGGGGTGGTATTAGTCAAAACATTCAGTACTTC. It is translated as CASSAPRGGISQNIQYF.

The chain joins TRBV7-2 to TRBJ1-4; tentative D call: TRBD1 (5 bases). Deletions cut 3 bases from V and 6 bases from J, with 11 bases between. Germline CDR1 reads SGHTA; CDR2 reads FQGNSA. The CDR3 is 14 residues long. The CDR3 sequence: CASSFSGIHEKLFF. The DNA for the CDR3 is TGTGCCAGCAGCTTTTCAGGGATACATGAAAAACTGTTTTTT.

CDR3 sequence (DNA): TGTGCCAGCAGTTACGGTTCAGGGATTACAGATACGCAGTATTTT. It codes for CASSYGSGITDTQYF. This sequence joins TRBV6-5 and TRBJ2-3; possible D gene TRBD1, 5 bases. Germline values: CDR1 MNHEY, CDR2 SVGAGI. This CDR3 is built from 15 residues. The V gene lost 2 bases and the J gene lost 3 bases, with 12 bases spanning the gap.

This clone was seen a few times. CDR3 coding DNA: TGTGCCAGCAGCTTAGAGCTCGCTGAGCAGTTCTTC. Protein: CASSLELAEQFF. The chain employs TRBV7-9 and TRBJ2-1; unclear D gene. Germline CDR1 reads SEHNR; CDR2 reads FQNEAQ (reference sequence). The V and J ends lost 1 base and 9 bases respectively, with 7 bases between them. This CDR3 is 12 amino acids long.